This T cell receptor beta chain was captured in a study (TCRdb year 2016). In its sample, this clonotype was seen many times. The clone's antigen remains unknown. Base qualities are missing; no much larger clone stands one base away. The library was built by means of RT-PCR. TCRdb lists the instrument as Illumina MiSeq. TCRdb passed the public sequencing reads through fastp at Q25 and MiXCR, retaining productive beta sequences. Each record represents a unique CDR3 protein, reported with the most common genes and DNA among its rows. The sample table lists fewer than 800,000 distinct CDR3 sequences, about 14% of them with a count of one. The ten biggest clones cover 3.6% of the sample. Between the V and J ends, shortened by 6 bases and 3 bases respectively, the junction contains 14 bases. Counted from cysteine to phenylalanine, this CDR3 has 14 amino acids. Kept here is only the CDR3 DNA, which spans 42 bases and is read in frame from base 1. The germline V gene specifies MNHEY as CDR1 and SVGAGI as CDR2.

The V and J genes are TRBV6-5 and TRBJ1-2; the D gene cannot be resolved reliably. The material sequenced was memory CD4+ T cells from blood. The clonotype comes from a female donor in good health, serving as a healthy control. The DNA is as follows: TGTGCCAGCAGGCGTACAGCGGTTCACTATGGCTACACCTTC. Its protein product is CASRRTAVHYGYTF.